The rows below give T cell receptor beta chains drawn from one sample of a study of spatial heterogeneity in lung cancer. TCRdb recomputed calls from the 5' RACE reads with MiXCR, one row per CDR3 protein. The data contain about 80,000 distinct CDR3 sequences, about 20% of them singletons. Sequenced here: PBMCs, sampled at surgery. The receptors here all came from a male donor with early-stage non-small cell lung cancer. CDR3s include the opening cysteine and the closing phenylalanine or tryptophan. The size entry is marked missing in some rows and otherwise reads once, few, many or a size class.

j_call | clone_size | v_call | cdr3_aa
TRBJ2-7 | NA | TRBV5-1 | CATQSGVSVYEQYF
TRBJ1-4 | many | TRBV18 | CASSPKQYGEKLFF
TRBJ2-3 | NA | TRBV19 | CASKEASSTDTQYF
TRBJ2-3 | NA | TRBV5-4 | CASSFRDRAPDTQYF
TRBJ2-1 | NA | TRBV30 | CAWSVSGGASEQFF
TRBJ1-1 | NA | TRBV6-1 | CASRVGLNTEAFF
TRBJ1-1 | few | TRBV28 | CASSPPGQNTEAFF
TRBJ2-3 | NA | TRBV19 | CASSIEHSSTDTQYF
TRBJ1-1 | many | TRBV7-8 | CASSLGGRRTEAFF
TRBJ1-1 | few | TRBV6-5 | CASSATDRVGTEAFF
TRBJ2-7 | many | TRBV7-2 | CASREGLAPNEQYF
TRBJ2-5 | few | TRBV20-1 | CSKQRQGQETQYF
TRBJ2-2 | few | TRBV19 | CASSIGVNTGELFF
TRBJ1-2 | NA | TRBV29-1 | CSVGRGDRGPNYGYTF
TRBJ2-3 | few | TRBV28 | CASSFRGRTDTQYF
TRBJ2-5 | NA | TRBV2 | CASSLDRSSHF
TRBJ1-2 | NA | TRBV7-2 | CASSLRDRGLQGYTF
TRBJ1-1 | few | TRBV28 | CASSYPGLSEAFF
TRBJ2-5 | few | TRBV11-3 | CASSAPGKETQYF
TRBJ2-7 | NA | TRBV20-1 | CSAGQGPYEQYF
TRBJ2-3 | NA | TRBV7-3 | CASSSGAGAGDTQYF
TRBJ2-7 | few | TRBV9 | CASSVAPAGVVEQYF
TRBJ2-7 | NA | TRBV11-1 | CASSSLDSPFGDEQYF
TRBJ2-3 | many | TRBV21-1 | CASSAFPTDTQYF
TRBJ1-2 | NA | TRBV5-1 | CASSLDWIEIYGYTF
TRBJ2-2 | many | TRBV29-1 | CSVPGTVNTGELFF
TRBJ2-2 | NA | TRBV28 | CASSTPGQGADTGELFF
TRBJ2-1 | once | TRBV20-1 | CSANGGFERNEQFF
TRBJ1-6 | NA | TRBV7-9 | CASSLIGQGNSPLHF
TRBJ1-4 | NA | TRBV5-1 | CASSLLSTNEKLFF
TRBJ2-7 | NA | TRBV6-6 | CASSYSRTEQDF
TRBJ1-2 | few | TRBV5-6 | CASSLADAYGYTF
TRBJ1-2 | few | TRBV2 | CASSEGAANYGYTF
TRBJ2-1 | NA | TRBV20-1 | CSANGGRARSEQFF
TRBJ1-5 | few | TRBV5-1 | CASSLTGVSNQPQHF
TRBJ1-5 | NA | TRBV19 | CASSNRQGPQHF
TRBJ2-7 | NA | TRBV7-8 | CASSSRGSPSYEQYF
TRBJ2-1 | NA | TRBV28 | CASTNQGSYNEQFF
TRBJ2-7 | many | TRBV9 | CASSPWESSYEQYF
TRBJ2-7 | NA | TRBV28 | CASSLFGIRSYEQYF
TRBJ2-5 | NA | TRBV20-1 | CSARVSQETQYF
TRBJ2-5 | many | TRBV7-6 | CASSPTWAETQETQYF
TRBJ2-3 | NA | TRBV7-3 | CASSQLRDTQYF
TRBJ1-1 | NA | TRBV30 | CAWSVQEDTEAFF
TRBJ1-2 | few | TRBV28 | CASSPGQGYYGYTF
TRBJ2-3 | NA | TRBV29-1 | CSVATGASTDTQYF
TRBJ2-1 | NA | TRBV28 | CASSRGRLSEQFF
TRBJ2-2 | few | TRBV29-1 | CSVQTGPQTGELFF
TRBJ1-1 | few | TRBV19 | CASSIRAVNTEAFF
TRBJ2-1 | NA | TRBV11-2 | CASSAHLDNEQFF
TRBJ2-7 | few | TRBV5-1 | CASSSYSLSSSYEQYF
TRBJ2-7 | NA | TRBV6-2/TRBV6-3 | CASYHPPYEQYF
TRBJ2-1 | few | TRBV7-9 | CASSFTGQETEQFF
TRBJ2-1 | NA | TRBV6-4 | CASSEGSYNEQFF
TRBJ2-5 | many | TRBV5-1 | CASSSTSGREETQYF